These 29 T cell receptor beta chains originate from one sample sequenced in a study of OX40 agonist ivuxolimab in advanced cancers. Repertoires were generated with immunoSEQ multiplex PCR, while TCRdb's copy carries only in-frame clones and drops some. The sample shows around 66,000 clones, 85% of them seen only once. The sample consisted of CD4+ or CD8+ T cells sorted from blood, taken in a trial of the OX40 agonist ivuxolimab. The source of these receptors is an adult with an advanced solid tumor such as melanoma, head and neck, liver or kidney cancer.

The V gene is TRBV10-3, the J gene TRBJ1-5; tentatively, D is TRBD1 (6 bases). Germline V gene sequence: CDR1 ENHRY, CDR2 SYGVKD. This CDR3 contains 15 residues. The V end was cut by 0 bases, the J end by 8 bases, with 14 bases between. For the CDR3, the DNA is TGTGCCATCAGTGAGTCCCAGGACAGTTATGAGCCCCAGCATTTT. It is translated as CAISESQDSYEPQHF.

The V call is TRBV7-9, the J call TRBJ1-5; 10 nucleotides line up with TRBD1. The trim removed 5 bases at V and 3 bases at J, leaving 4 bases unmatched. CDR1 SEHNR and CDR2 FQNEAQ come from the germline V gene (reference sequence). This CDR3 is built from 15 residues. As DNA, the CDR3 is TGTGCCAGCAGCCCGGACAGGGGGGACAATCAGCCCCAGCATTTT. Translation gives CASSPDRGDNQPQHF.

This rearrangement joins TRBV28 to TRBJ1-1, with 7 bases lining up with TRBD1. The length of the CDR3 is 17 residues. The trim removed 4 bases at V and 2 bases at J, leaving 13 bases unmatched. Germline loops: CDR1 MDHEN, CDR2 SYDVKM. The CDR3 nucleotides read TGTGCCAGCAGTTCCCCGGGACAGTTACCCTTTAACACTGAAGCTTTCTTT. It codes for CASSSPGQLPFNTEAFF.

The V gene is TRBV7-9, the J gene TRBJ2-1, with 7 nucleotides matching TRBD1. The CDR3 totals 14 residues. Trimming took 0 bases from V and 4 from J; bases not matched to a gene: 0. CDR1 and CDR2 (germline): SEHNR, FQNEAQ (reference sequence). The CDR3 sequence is CASSLARGYNEQFF. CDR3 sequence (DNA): TGTGCCAGCAGCTTAGCCAGGGGGTACAATGAGCAGTTCTTC.

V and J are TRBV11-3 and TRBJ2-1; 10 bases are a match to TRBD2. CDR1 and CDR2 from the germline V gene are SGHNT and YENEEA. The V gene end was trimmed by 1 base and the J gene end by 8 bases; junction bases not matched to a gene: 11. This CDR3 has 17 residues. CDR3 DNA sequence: TGTGCCAGCAGCTTAGCGGTAGCGGGAGGAGCTAGGGATGAGCAGTTCTTC. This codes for CASSLAVAGGARDEQFF.

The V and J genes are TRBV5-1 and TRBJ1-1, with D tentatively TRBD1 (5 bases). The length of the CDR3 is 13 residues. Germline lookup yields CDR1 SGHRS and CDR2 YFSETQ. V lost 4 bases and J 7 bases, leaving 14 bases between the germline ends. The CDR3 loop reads CASSPWGEGEAFF. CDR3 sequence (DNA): TGCGCCAGCAGCCCTTGGGGGGAGGGTGAAGCTTTCTTT.

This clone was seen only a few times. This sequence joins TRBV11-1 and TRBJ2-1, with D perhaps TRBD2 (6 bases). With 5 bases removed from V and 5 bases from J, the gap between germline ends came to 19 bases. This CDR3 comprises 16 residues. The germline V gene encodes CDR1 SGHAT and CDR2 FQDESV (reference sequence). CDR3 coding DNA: TGTGCCAGCAGCGCCTGGACTACCATCGTTAACAATGAGCAGTTCTTC. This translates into CASSAWTTIVNNEQFF.

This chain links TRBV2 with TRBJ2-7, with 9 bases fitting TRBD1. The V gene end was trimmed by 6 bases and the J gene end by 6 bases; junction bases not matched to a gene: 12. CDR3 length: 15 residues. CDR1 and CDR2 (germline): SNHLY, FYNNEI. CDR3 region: CASRSPRDRVFEQYF. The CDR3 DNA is TGTGCCAGCAGGTCTCCCCGGGACAGGGTATTCGAGCAGTACTTC.

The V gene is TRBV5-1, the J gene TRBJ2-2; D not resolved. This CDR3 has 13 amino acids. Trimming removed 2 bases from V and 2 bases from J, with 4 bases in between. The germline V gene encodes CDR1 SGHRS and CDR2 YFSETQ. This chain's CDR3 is CASSLTNTGELFF. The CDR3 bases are TGCGCCAGCAGCTTAACCAACACCGGGGAGCTGTTTTTT.

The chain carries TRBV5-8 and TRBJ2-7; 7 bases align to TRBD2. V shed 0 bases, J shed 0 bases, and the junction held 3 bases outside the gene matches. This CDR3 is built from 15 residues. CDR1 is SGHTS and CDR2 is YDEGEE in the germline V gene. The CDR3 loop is CASSLGASGSYEQYF. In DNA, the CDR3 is TGTGCCAGCAGCTTGGGGGCTAGCGGCTCCTACGAGCAGTACTTC.

CDR3: CASSYDGPDSNQPQHF. CDR3 nucleotides: TGCGCCAGCAGCTATGATGGTCCAGATAGCAATCAGCCCCAGCATTTT. The rearrangement uses TRBV5-1 and TRBJ1-5; no clear D gene. V was trimmed by 3 bases and J by 0 bases, leaving 13 bases between them. Looked up from germline, CDR1 is SGHRS and CDR2 is YFSETQ. The CDR3 runs to 16 residues.

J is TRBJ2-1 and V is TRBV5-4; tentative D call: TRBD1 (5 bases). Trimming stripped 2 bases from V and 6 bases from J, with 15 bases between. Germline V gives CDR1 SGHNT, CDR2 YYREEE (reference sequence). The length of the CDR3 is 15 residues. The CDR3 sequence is CASSFGPSTGNEQFF. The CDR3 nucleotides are TGTGCCAGCAGCTTTGGCCCGTCTACAGGCAATGAGCAGTTCTTC.

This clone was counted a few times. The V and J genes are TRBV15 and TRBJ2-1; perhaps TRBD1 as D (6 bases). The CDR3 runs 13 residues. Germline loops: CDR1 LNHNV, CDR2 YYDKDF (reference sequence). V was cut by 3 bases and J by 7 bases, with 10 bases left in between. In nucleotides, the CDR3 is TGTGCCACCAGCAGGGTTGGACAGAATGAGCAGTTCTTC. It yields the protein CATSRVGQNEQFF.

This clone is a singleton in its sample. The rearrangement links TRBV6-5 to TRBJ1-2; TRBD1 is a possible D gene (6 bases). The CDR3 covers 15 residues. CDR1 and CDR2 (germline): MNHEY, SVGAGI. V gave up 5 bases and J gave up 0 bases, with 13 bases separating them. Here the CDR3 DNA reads TGTGCCAGCAGTGCTTTCAGGGGCTCTAACTATGGCTACACCTTC. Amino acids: CASSAFRGSNYGYTF.

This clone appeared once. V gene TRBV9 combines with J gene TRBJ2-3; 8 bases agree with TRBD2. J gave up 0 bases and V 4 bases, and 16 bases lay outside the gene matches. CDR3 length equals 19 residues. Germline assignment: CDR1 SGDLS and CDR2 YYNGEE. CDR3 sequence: CASSLRGTSGGGSTDTQYF. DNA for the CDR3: TGTGCCAGCAGCCTCAGGGGTACGAGCGGGGGAGGAAGCACAGATACGCAGTATTTT.

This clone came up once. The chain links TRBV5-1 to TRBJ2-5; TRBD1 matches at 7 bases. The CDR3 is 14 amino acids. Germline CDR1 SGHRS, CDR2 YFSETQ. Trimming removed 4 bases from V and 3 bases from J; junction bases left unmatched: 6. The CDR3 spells CASSTTGDKETQYF. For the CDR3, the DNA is TGCGCCAGCAGCACTACAGGGGACAAAGAGACCCAGTACTTC.

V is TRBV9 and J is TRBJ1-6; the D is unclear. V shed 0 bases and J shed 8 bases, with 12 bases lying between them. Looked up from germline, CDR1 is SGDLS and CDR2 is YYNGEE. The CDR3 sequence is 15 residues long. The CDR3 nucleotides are TGTGCCAGCAGCGTAGAGGCAGGAACCGATTCACCCCTCCACTTT. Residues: CASSVEAGTDSPLHF.

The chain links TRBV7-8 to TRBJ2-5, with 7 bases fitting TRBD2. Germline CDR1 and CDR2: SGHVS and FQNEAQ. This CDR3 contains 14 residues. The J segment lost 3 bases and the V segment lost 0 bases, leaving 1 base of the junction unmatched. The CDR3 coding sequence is TGTGCCAGCAGCTTAGCGCGGGGGAAAGAGACCCAGTACTTC. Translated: CASSLARGKETQYF. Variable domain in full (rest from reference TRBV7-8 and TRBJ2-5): GAGVSQSPRYKVAKRGQDVALRCDPISGHVSLFWYQQALGQGPEFLTYFQNEAQLDKSGLPSDRFFAERPEGSVSTLKIQRTQQEDSAVYLCASSLARGKETQYFGPGTRLLVL.

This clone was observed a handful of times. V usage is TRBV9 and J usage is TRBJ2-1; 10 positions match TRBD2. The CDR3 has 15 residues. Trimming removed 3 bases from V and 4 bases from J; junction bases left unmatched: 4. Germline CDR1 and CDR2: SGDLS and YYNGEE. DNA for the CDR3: TGTGCCAGCAGCGAGGGTAGCGGGGGGTACAATGAGCAGTTCTTC. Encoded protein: CASSEGSGGYNEQFF.

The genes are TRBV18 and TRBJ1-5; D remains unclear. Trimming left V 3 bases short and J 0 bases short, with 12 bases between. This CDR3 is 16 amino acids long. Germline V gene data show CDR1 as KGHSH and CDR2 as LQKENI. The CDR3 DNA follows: TGTGCCAGCTCACCGGCGGGAGCGGGTAGCAATCAGCCCCAGCATTTT. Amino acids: CASSPAGAGSNQPQHF.

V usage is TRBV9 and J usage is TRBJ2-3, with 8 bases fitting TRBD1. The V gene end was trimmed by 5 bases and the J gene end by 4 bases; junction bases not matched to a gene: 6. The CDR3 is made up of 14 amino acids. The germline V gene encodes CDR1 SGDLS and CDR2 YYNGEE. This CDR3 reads CASRKQGGSDTQYF. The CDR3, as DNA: TGTGCCAGCAGGAAACAGGGGGGATCAGATACGCAGTATTTT.

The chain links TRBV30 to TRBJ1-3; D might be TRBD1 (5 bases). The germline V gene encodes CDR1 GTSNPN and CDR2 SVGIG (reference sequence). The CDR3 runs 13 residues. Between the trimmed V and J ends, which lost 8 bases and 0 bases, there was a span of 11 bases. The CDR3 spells CAGTTDSGNTIYF. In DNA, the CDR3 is TGTGCCGGAACGACAGACTCTGGAAACACCATATATTTT.

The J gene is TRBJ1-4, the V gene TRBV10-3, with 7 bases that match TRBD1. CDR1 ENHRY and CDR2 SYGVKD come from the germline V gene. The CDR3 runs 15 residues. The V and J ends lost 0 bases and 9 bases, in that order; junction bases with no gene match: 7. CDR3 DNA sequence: TGTGCCATCAGTGAGTCGGGACAGAGCCCCAAAAAACTGTTTTTT. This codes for CAISESGQSPKKLFF.

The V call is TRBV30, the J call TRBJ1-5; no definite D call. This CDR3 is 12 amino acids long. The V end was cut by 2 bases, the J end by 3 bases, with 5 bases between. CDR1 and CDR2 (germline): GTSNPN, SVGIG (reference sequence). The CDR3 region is CAWSRTNQPQHF. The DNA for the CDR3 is TGTGCCTGGAGTCGGACCAATCAGCCCCAGCATTTT.

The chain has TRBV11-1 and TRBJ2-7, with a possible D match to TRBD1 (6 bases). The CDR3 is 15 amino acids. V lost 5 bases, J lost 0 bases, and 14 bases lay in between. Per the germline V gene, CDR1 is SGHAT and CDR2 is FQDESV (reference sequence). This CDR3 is CASSRQQGGSYEQYF. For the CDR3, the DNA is TGTGCCAGCAGCCGACAACAGGGCGGCTCCTACGAGCAGTACTTC. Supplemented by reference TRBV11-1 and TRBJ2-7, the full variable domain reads EAEVAQSPRYKITEKSQAVAFWCDPISGHATLYWYRQILGQGPELLVQFQDESVVDDSQLPKDRFSAERLKGVDSTLKIQPAELGDSAMYLCASSRQQGGSYEQYFGPGTRLTVT.

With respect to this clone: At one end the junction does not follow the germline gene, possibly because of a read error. The CDR3 DNA reads TGCGCCAGCAGCATCGACGGATATAGCAATCAGTCCCAGCATTTT. Translated, it gives CASSIDGYSNQSQHF. The rearrangement links TRBV5-1 to TRBJ1-5; no definite D call. Per germline, CDR1 SGHRS and CDR2 YFSETQ. CDR3 length: 15 residues.

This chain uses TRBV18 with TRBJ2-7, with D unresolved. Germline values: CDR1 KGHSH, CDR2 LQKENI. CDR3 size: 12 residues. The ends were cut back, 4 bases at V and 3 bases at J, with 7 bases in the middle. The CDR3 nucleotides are TGTGCCAGCTCACACAACAACTACGAGCAGTACTTC. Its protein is CASSHNNYEQYF.

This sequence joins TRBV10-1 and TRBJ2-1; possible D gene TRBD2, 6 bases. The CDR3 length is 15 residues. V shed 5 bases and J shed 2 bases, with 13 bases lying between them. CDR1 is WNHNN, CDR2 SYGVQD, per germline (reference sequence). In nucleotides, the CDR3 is TGCGCCAGCAGTCCCGTCGGGAGCCCCTACAATGAGCAGTTCTTC. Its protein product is CASSPVGSPYNEQFF.

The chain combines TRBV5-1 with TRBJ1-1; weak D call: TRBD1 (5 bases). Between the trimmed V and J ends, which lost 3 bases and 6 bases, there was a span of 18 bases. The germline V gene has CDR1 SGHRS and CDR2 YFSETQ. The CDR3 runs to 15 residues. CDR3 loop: CASSSKRGPVSEAFF. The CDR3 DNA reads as TGCGCCAGCAGCTCGAAGAGGGGACCTGTTTCTGAAGCTTTCTTT.